This T cell receptor beta chain was sequenced for a study of early T cells in non-severe SARS-CoV-2 infection (dated by TCRdb to the early 2020s). Background for the entire study: TCR sequencing used bulk RNA from unsorted whole blood, so alpha and beta chains could not be paired.

A distance of 10 bases separates the germline ends of V and J, which lose 7 bases and 4 bases respectively. CDR1 and CDR2, looked up from the germline V gene, are SQVTM and ANQGSEA. The cysteine opens and the phenylalanine closes a CDR3 of 11 amino acids. Kept here is only the CDR3 DNA, which spans 33 bases and is read in frame from base 1. Points on this clonotype: The clone's antigen remains unknown. No base qualities exist here, and no much larger clone lies one base off it.

The library was built by means of 5' RACE. TCRdb lists the instrument as NextSeq 500. In the TCR library protocol, unique molecular identifiers were attached to individual cDNA molecules to correct for PCR bias and sequencing error. Sequencing covered both TCR alpha and beta chains, and within each sample the abundances of alpha and beta sequences were tightly co-correlated. The paper's data handling went like this. Decombinator V4 was used to annotate the V gene, J gene and CDR3 of the TCR sequences. Expanded TCRs were defined as changing significantly between any two time points under a Poisson model with p below 0.0001. TCR abundances were normalised to the total number of TCRs sequenced in each sample and reported as counts per million. MAIT TCRs were defined by TRAV1-2 paired with TRAJ12, TRAJ20 or TRAJ33, and iNKT TCRs by TRAV10 paired with TRAJ18. VDJdb, accessed 1 November 2021, was searched for CMV, EBV and SARS-CoV-2 annotated TCRs, with TCRs annotated for multiple antigens excluded. TCRdb itself trimmed the public reads at Q25 with fastp, ran MiXCR and retained productive beta chains. Identical CDR3 protein sequences are pooled into one entry, listed with their most common genes and DNA. The V and J calls shown here were made by TCRdb, not taken from the authors' results. The sample data list tens of thousands of distinct CDR3 sequences, and about 6% of these were observed just once. The ten largest clones take up around 21% of the sample.

The study was a case-control design nested within a healthcare worker cohort in London, UK, with weekly nasopharyngeal swab PCR tests and blood sampling. Healthcare workers were recruited during the week of the UK lockdown, between 23 and 31 March 2020, and followed weekly for up to roughly 15 weeks. Study-wide conclusions, independent of this receptor: VDJdb matching was skewed toward anti-spike CD8 responses and likely underestimated virus-specific expansions by missing private and CD4 specificities.

The receptor was derived from an adult who was a healthcare worker with PCR-confirmed SARS-CoV-2 infection or an uninfected control (not recorded which). In this chain, TRBV29-1 is recombined with TRBJ2-5, with TRBD2 tentatively as D gene (5 bases match). Sequencing was performed on whole blood, taken at baseline. The encoded CDR3 is CSAAGGETQYF. The DNA sequence is TGCAGCGCCGCGGGCGGAGAGACCCAGTACTTC.